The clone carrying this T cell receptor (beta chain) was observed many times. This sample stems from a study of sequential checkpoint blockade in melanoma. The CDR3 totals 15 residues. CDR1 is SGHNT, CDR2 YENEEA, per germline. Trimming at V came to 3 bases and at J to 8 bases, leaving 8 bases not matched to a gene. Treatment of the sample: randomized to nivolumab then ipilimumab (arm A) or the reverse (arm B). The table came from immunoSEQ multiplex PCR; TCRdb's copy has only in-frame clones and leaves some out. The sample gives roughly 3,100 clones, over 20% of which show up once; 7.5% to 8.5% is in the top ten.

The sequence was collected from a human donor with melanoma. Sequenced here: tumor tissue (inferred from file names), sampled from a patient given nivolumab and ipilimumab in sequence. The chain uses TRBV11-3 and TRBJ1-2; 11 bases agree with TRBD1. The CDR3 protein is CASSFETDRGRGYTF. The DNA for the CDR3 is TGTGCCAGCAGCTTTGAAACGGACAGGGGGCGAGGCTACACCTTC.